What follows are 18 T cell receptor beta chains derived from one specimen sequenced in a study of shared clonotypes between healthy human individuals. Some clones are missing from TCRdb's copy, which holds only in-frame ones; the method was immunoSEQ multiplex PCR. The sample consists of more than 2 million clones, over 85% of them appearing once. Terminally differentiated effector memory CD45RA+ cells were excluded by CCR7 positive selection of CD45RO-negative cells. Sequencing input: naive CD8+ T cells from PBMCs. The receptor set was obtained from a man in his late teens or twenties in good health. Some clones in this sample may be carry-over from other donors' samples.

The genes are TRBV7-8 and TRBJ2-1; D is uncertain. This CDR3 spans 12 amino acids. The germline V gene has CDR1 SGHVS and CDR2 FQNEAQ. The V end lost 1 base, the J end lost 7 bases, and 5 bases lay between the germline ends. The CDR3: CASSLVVNEQFF. CDR3 bases: TGTGCCAGCAGCTTAGTGGTGAATGAGCAGTTCTTC. The full variable domain, with the rest looked up from reference TRBV7-8 and TRBJ2-1, is GAGVSQSPRYKVAKRGQDVALRCDPISGHVSLFWYQQALGQGPEFLTYFQNEAQLDKSGLPSDRFFAERPEGSVSTLKIQRTQQEDSAVYLCASSLVVNEQFFGPGTRLTVL.

In the case of this clone: Other DNA sequences in this sample translate to the same CDR3. J is TRBJ2-7 and V is TRBV5-1; no clear D. The CDR3 loop spans 14 amino acids. The V end lost 0 bases, the J end lost 2 bases, and 9 bases lay between the germline ends. Germline CDR1 and CDR2: SGHRS and YFSETQ. The CDR3: CASSLGSPTYEQYF. The DNA of the CDR3 is TGCGCCAGCAGCTTGGGATCCCCAACCTACGAGCAGTACTTC.

The CDR3 sequence: CASSPNEAARHEQYF. Written as DNA, the CDR3 is TGCGCCAGCAGCCCGAACGAGGCAGCGAGACACGAGCAGTACTTC. V and J are TRBV4-1 and TRBJ2-7, with D unresolved. The CDR3 extends over 15 amino acids. Germline lookup yields CDR1 MGHRA and CDR2 YSYEKL. With 4 bases removed from V and 5 bases from J, the gap between germline ends came to 18 bases.

The rearrangement uses TRBV19 and TRBJ1-1; TRBD1 might be the D (6 bases). CDR1 is LNHDA, CDR2 SQIVND, per germline (reference sequence). Deletions cut 3 bases from V and 1 base from J, with 18 bases between. This CDR3 region has 17 residues. This CDR3 is CASSIGGLLGPNTEAFF. As DNA, the CDR3 is TGTGCCAGTAGTATTGGGGGCCTCTTAGGGCCGAACACTGAAGCTTTCTTT.

This chain uses TRBV7-9 with TRBJ2-5; 8 nucleotides match TRBD2. The CDR3 totals 16 residues. Unmatched junction bases numbered 9, after V lost 2 bases and J lost 4 bases. CDR1 SEHNR and CDR2 FQNEAQ come from the germline V gene (reference sequence). The chain's CDR3 is CASSLRGLESGETQYF. CDR3 nucleotides: TGTGCCAGCAGCTTAAGGGGACTAGAATCTGGAGAGACCCAGTACTTC.

The chain uses TRBV19 and TRBJ1-2, with D maybe TRBD1 (6 bases). Looked up from germline, CDR1 is LNHDA and CDR2 is SQIVND (reference sequence). The CDR3 covers 15 residues. Trimming took off 7 bases at V and 1 base at J, with 16 bases between the two ends. This chain's CDR3 is CASIDRPYHNYGYTF. The CDR3 coding sequence is TGTGCCAGTATCGACAGGCCTTACCATAACTATGGCTACACCTTC. The entire variable domain, with the rest obtained from reference TRBV19 and TRBJ1-2, is as follows: DGGITQSPKYLFRKEGQNVTLSCEQNLNHDAMYWYRQDPGQGLRLIYYSQIVNDFQKGDIAEGYSVSREKKESFPLTVTSAQKNPTAFYLCASIDRPYHNYGYTFGSGTRLTVV.

The gene calls are TRBV14 and TRBJ2-7; D call uncertain. The CDR3 runs 13 residues. Trimming left V 2 bases short and J 0 bases short, with 5 bases between. Germline values: CDR1 SGHDN, CDR2 FVKESK. Here the CDR3 DNA reads TGTGCCAGCAGCCAACGGTACTCCTACGAGCAGTACTTC. Translated, it gives CASSQRYSYEQYF.

V gene TRBV27 combines with J gene TRBJ2-3; D uncertain. The ends were cut back, 2 bases at V and 1 base at J, with 10 bases in the middle. The CDR3 contains 15 residues. Germline V gene sequence: CDR1 MNHEY, CDR2 SMNVEV (reference sequence). The CDR3 loop reads CASSLVAFRTDTQYF. CDR3 nucleotides: TGTGCCAGCAGTTTAGTGGCTTTTCGCACAGATACGCAGTATTTT.

This chain joins TRBV18 and TRBJ2-1; 7 bases map to TRBD2. The germline V gene encodes CDR1 KGHSH and CDR2 LQKENI. The CDR3 totals 17 residues. Germline trimming cut 0 bases from V and 7 bases from J; bases unmatched to any gene: 12. CDR3 bases: TGTGCCAGCTCACCACCAAGACTAGCAGGAGAAATGAATGAGCAGTTCTTC. This sequence encodes CASSPPRLAGEMNEQFF.

The chain combines TRBV2 with TRBJ1-5, with D uncertain. Trimming left V 7 bases short and J 3 bases short, with 16 bases between. The CDR3 has 15 residues. Germline CDR1 reads SNHLY; CDR2 reads FYNNEI. For the CDR3, the DNA is TGTGCCAGCAAGGAAATTGGGTCTGTCAATCAGCCCCAGCATTTT. Its protein is CASKEIGSVNQPQHF.

This rearrangement joins TRBV4-1 to TRBJ2-7; unclear D gene. Trimming left V 1 base short and J 5 bases short, with 18 bases between. The CDR3 is 16 residues long. Per germline, CDR1 MGHRA and CDR2 YSYEKL. CDR3 in DNA: TGCGCCAGCAGCCAAGGGTCGGGCAGTCCTCCCAACGAGCAGTACTTC. It encodes CASSQGSGSPPNEQYF.

V usage is TRBV7-9 and J usage is TRBJ1-4; 7 nucleotides align to TRBD1. Germline trimming cut 5 bases from V and 8 bases from J; bases unmatched to any gene: 8. The CDR3 length is 14 residues. Germline CDR1 is SEHNR and CDR2 is FQNEAQ (reference sequence). The CDR3 DNA is TGTGCCAGCAGCGCTCGACAGGGAGGGGAAAAACTGTTTTTT. Protein sequence: CASSARQGGEKLFF.

As DNA, the CDR3 is TGTGCCAGCAGCTACCGAGCGGGACTTTACAATGAGCAGTTCTTC. This encodes CASSYRAGLYNEQFF. The rearrangement links TRBV7-9 to TRBJ2-1; 7 bases fit TRBD2. J gave up 4 bases and V 4 bases, and 7 bases lay outside the gene matches. The CDR3 has 15 residues. CDR1 and CDR2 from the germline V gene are SEHNR and FQNEAQ (reference sequence).

CDR3 amino acids: CASSPLGMGDEIYGYTF. The CDR3 coding sequence is TGTGCCAGCTCCCCCTTAGGAATGGGGGACGAAATCTATGGCTACACCTTC. The chain recombines TRBV18 with TRBJ1-2, with D perhaps TRBD1 (5 bases). The CDR3 extends over 17 amino acids. Germline values: CDR1 KGHSH, CDR2 LQKENI. Between the trimmed V and J ends, which lost 6 bases and 4 bases, there was a span of 24 bases.

This clone showed up just once. The CDR3 DNA follows: TGCGCCAGCAGTTTAAACGGACCCGGGATTGAAGCTTTCTTT. Translated: CASSLNGPGIEAFF. The chain has TRBV5-1 and TRBJ1-1; D ambiguous. Trimming pared 5 bases from V and 7 bases from J, leaving 18 bases between. Looked up from germline, CDR1 is SGHRS and CDR2 is YFSETQ. The length of the CDR3 is 14 residues.

This clone appeared once. The chain carries TRBV2 and TRBJ1-5; possible D gene TRBD1, 6 bases. Trimming shortened V by 2 bases and J by 1 base, and 18 bases separated the two germline ends. Germline V CDR1 and CDR2: SNHLY, FYNNEI. The CDR3 is 18 amino acids. The CDR3 protein is CASSEPLAGQGSNQPQHF. CDR3 coding DNA: TGTGCCAGCAGTGAACCTCTGGCGGGGCAGGGGAGCAATCAGCCCCAGCATTTT.

The V gene is TRBV7-2, the J gene TRBJ2-1; D possibly corresponds to TRBD2 (5 bases). The CDR3 length is 15 residues. Deletions cut 3 bases from V and 6 bases from J, with 15 bases between. Germline CDR1 is SGHTA and CDR2 is FQGNSA. CDR3 sequence (DNA): TGTGCCAGCAGCTTCGGTCCGGGGTACAGCAATGAGCAGTTCTTC. It yields the protein CASSFGPGYSNEQFF.

This clone showed up just once. V gene TRBV7-9 combines with J gene TRBJ2-3; tentative D call: TRBD2 (5 bases). The CDR3 consists of 15 residues. CDR1 is SEHNR and CDR2 is FQNEAQ in the germline V gene (reference sequence). V lost 3 bases and J lost 0, with 10 bases in between. Here the CDR3 DNA reads TGTGCCAGCAGCTTCGGACTGAGTAGCACAGATACGCAGTATTTT. Encoded protein: CASSFGLSSTDTQYF.